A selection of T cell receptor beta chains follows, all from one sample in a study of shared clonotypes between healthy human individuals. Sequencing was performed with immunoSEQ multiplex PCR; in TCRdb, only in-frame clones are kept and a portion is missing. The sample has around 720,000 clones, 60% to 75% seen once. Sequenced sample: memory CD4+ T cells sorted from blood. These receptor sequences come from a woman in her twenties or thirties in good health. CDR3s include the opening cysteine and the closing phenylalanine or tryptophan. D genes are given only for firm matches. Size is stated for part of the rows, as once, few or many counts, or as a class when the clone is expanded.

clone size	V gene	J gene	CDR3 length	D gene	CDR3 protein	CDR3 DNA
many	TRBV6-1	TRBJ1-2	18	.	CASSETYLTETNGYGYTF	TGTGCCAGCAGTGAAACCTACCTGACAGAGACGAACGGCTATGGCTACACCTTC
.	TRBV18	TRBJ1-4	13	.	CASVRLEGEKLFF	TGTGCCAGCGTACGTCTGGAGGGGGAAAAACTGTTTTTT
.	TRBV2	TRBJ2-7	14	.	CASRPDSLPYEQYF	TGTGCCAGCAGGCCCGACTCGTTACCCTACGAGCAGTACTTC
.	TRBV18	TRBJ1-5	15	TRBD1	CASSPGGQGVQPQHF	TGTGCCAGCTCACCAGGGGGACAGGGGGTTCAGCCCCAGCATTTT
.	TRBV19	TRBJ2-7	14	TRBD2	CASSVLAGVNEQYF	TGTGCCAGTAGTGTACTAGCGGGAGTCAACGAGCAGTACTTC
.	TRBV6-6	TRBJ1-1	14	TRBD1	CASNPGTGGTEAFF	TGTGCCAGCAATCCCGGGACAGGGGGGACTGAAGCTTTCTTT
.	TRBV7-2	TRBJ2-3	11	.	CASSFSDTQYF	TGTGCCAGCAGCTTTTCAGATACGCAGTATTTT
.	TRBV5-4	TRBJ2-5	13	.	CASSQTRGETQYF	TGTGCCAGCAGCCAGACTAGGGGGGAGACCCAGTACTTC
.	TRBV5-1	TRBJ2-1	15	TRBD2	CASTLAGGFGDEQFF	TGCGCCAGCACTCTAGCGGGAGGGTTTGGCGATGAGCAGTTCTTC
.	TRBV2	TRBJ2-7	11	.	CASSAIFEQYF	TGTGCCAGCAGTGCAATTTTCGAGCAGTACTTC
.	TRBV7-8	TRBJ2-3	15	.	CASSVHPGLPDTQYF	TGTGCCAGCAGCGTACACCCCGGGTTACCCGATACGCAGTATTTT
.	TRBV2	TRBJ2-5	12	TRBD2	CASSGLAIPQYF	TGTGCCAGCAGTGGACTAGCGATACCCCAGTACTTC
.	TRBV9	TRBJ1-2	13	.	CASSTEWGSGYTF	TGTGCCAGCAGCACGGAGTGGGGGAGTGGCTACACCTTC
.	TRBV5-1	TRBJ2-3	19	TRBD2	CASSPRGLAGPGGTDTQYF	TGCGCCAGCAGCCCGAGGGGACTAGCGGGACCCGGGGGCACAGATACGCAGTATTTT
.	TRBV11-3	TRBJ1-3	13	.	CASSPQGGLAIYF	TGTGCCAGCAGCCCGCAAGGGGGGCTTGCCATATATTTT
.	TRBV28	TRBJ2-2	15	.	CASKLDGRNTGELFF	TGTGCCAGCAAACTAGACGGTCGCAACACCGGGGAGCTGTTTTTT
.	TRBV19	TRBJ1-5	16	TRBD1	CASSITRTGSYQPQHF	TGTGCCAGTAGTATAACCCGGACAGGGTCGTATCAGCCCCAGCATTTT
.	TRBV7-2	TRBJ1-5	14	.	CASSIERLNQPQHF	TGTGCCAGCAGCATCGAGAGGCTAAATCAGCCCCAGCATTTT
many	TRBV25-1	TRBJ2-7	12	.	CASSRVSYEQYF	TGTGCCAGCAGTCGCGTAAGTTACGAGCAGTACTTC
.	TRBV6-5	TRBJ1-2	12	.	CASGGRSYGYTF	TGTGCCAGCGGGGGCAGGAGCTATGGCTACACCTTC
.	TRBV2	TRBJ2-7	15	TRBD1	CASSDPGTVPYEQYF	TGTGCCAGCAGTGACCCCGGGACAGTACCCTACGAGCAGTACTTC
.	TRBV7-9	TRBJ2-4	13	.	CASSTRSTDIQYF	TGTGCCAGCAGCACGCGAAGCACGGACATTCAGTACTTC
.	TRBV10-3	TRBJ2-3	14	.	CATCRTVESDTQYF	TGTGCCACCTGCCGGACGGTGGAGTCAGATACGCAGTATTTT
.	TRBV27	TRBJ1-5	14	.	CASRGRDGRGPQHF	TGTGCCAGCCGAGGTAGGGACGGACGTGGGCCCCAGCATTTT
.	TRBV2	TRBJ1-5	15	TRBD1	CASRMTGESNQPQHF	TGTGCCAGCAGGATGACAGGGGAGAGCAATCAGCCCCAGCATTTT
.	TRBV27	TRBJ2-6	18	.	CASTTARRSEEKANVLTF	TGTGCCAGCACCACCGCGCGCAGGTCCGAAGAGAAGGCCAACGTCCTGACTTTC
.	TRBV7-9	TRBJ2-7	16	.	CASSPISSDPGHEQYF	TGTGCCAGCAGCCCTATCTCTAGCGACCCCGGCCACGAGCAGTACTTC
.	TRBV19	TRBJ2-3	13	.	CASSLGFRDTQYF	TGTGCCAGTAGCCTAGGCTTCAGAGATACGCAGTATTTT
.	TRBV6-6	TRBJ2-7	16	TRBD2	CASRAGLAGDLYEQYF	TGTGCCAGCAGGGCCGGACTAGCGGGAGATCTCTACGAGCAGTACTTC
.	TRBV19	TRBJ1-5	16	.	CASRGEALLSNQPQHF	TGTGCCAGCCGGGGGGAGGCCCTCCTAAGCAATCAGCCCCAGCATTTT
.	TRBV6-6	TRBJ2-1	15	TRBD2	CASSRRTSYYNEQFF	TGTGCCAGCAGCCGAAGGACTAGCTACTACAATGAGCAGTTCTTC
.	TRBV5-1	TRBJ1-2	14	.	CASSLGDGNYGYTF	TGCGCCAGCAGCTTGGGGGACGGAAACTATGGCTACACCTTC
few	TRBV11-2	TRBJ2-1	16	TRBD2	CASSLDLGLVHNEQFF	TGTGCCAGCAGCTTAGATTTGGGACTAGTTCACAATGAGCAGTTCTTC
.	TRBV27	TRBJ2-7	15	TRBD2	CASSRTSGASYEQYF	TGTGCCAGCAGTCGTACTAGCGGGGCCTCCTACGAGCAGTACTTC
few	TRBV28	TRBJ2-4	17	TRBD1	CASSPRGQGNSRSLQYF	TGTGCCAGCAGTCCAAGGGGACAGGGGAATTCTCGGTCTCTTCAGTACTTC
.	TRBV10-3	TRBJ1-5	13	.	CAISEEGFQPQHF	TGTGCCATCAGTGAGGAAGGGTTTCAGCCCCAGCATTTT
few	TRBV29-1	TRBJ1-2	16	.	CSVEDLLPDSLYGYTF	TGCAGCGTTGAAGATCTACTTCCAGACAGCCTCTATGGCTACACCTTC
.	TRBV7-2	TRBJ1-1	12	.	CASSLAFSPVAF	TGTGCCAGCAGCTTAGCTTTCAGCCCGGTGGCCTTT
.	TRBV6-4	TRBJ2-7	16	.	CASSGLHRWYSYEQYF	TGTGCCAGCAGTGGGTTACATCGGTGGTACTCCTACGAGCAGTACTTC
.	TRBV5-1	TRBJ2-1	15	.	CASSLGEARHNEQFF	TGCGCCAGCAGCTTGGGGGAGGCCCGACACAATGAGCAGTTCTTC
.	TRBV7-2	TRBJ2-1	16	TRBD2	CASSLGGGRSYNEQFF	TGTGCCAGCAGCTTAGGGGGCGGGAGATCCTACAATGAGCAGTTCTTC